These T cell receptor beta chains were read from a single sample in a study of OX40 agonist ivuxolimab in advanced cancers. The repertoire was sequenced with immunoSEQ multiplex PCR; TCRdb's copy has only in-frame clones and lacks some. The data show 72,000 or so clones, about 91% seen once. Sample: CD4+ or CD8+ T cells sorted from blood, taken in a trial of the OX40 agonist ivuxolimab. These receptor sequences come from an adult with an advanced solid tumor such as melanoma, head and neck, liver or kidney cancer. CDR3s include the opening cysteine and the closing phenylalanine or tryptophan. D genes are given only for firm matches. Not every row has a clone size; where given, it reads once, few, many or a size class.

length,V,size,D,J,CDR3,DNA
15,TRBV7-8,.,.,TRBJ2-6,CASSSQPSGANVLTF,TGTGCCAGCAGCTCGCAACCCTCTGGGGCCAACGTCCTGACTTTC
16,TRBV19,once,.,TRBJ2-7,CASSIRVTPSSYEQYF,TGTGCCAGTAGTATTAGGGTGACGCCTAGCTCCTACGAGCAGTACTTC
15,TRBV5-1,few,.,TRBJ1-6,CASSLGLGRSSPLHF,TGCGCCAGCAGCTTGGGGCTGGGTCGGAGTTCACCCCTCCACTTT
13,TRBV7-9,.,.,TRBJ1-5,CASSLGVNQPQHF,TGTGCCAGCAGCTTAGGGGTCAATCAGCCCCAGCATTTT
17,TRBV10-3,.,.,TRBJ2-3,CAISGTVGGYSTDTQYF,TGTGCCATCAGTGGGACAGTGGGGGGATATAGCACAGATACGCAGTATTTT
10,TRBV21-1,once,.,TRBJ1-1,CASIPGEAFF,TGTGCCAGCATCCCGGGAGAAGCTTTCTTT
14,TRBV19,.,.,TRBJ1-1,CASNQPPMNTEAFF,TGTGCCAGTAACCAACCGCCGATGAACACTGAAGCTTTCTTT
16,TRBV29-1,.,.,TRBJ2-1,CSVEGGRLEGYNEQFF,TGCAGCGTTGAGGGGGGACGGCTCGAGGGGTACAATGAGCAGTTCTTC
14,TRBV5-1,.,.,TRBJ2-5,CASSLGGIQETQYF,TGCGCCAGCAGCTTAGGGGGTATCCAAGAGACCCAGTACTTC
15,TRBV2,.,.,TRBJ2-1,CASSAQGLSYNEQFF,TGTGCCAGCAGTGCCCAGGGCCTCTCCTACAATGAGCAGTTCTTC
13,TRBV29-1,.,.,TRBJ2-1,CSVSRGTREEQFF,TGCAGCGTTTCAAGGGGGACCCGGGAGGAGCAGTTCTTC
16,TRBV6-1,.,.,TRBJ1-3,CASSEVWDLSMNTIYF,TGTGCCAGCAGTGAAGTTTGGGACCTTTCCATGAACACCATATATTTT
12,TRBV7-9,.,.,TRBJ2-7,CASSLGVYEQYF,TGTGCCAGCAGCTTAGGCGTCTACGAGCAGTACTTC
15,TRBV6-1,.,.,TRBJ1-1,CASSEAPGAGTEAFF,TGTGCCAGCAGTGAAGCCCCGGGGGCCGGCACTGAAGCTTTCTTT
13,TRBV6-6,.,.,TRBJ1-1,CASSKTVGTEAFF,TGTGCCAGCAGTAAGACAGTGGGGACTGAAGCTTTCTTT
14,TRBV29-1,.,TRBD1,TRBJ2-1,CSVDSDRDYNEQFF,TGCAGCGTTGACTCAGACAGGGACTACAATGAGCAGTTCTTC
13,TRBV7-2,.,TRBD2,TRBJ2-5,CAGGLAGKETQYF,TGTGCAGGGGGGCTAGCGGGAAAAGAGACCCAGTACTTC
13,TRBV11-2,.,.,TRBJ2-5,CASSSRTLGTQYF,TGTGCCAGCAGCAGTCGTACTTTAGGGACCCAGTACTTC
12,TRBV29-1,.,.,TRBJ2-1,CSAEWQGGWQFF,TGCAGCGCGGAGTGGCAGGGTGGGTGGCAGTTCTTC
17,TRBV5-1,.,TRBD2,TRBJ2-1,CASSLAVGGGAYNEQFF,TGCGCCAGCAGCTTGGCGGTGGGCGGGGGGGCCTACAATGAGCAGTTCTTC
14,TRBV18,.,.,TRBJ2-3,CASSPDTSTDTQYF,TGTGCCAGCTCACCGGATACTAGCACAGATACGCAGTATTTT
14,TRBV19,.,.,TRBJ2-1,CASSIPGSYNEQFF,TGTGCCAGTAGTATACCGGGCTCCTACAATGAGCAGTTCTTC
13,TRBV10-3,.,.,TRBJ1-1,CAITRDPNTEAFF,TGTGCCATCACCAGAGACCCGAACACTGAAGCTTTCTTT
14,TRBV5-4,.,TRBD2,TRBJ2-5,CASSLSLAEETQYF,TGTGCCAGCAGCTTATCACTAGCGGAGGAGACCCAGTACTTC
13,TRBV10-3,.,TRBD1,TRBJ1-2,CAISAGGTYGYTF,TGTGCCATCAGTGCAGGGGGTACCTATGGCTACACCTTC
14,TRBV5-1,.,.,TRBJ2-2,CASSLSGNTGELFF,TGCGCCAGCAGCTTGTCAGGGAACACCGGGGAGCTGTTTTTT
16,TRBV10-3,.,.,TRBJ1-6,CAISDLMRGANSPLHF,TGTGCCATCAGTGACCTCATGAGGGGGGCTAATTCACCCCTCCACTTT
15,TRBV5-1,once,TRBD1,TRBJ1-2,CASSFGQGLFYGYTF,TGCGCCAGCAGCTTTGGACAGGGCCTATTCTATGGCTACACCTTC
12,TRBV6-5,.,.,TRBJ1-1,CATRWGRTEAFF,TGTGCCACCCGGTGGGGGAGGACTGAAGCTTTCTTT
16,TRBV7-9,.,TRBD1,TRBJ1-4,CASSLSAGTGGEKLFF,TGTGCCAGCAGCTTATCCGCCGGGACAGGGGGTGAAAAACTGTTTTTT
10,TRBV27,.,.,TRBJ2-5,CASPRETQYF,TGTGCCAGCCCCAGGGAGACCCAGTACTTC
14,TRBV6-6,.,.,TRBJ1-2,CASSYSMVYYGYTF,TGTGCCAGCAGTTACTCGATGGTTTACTATGGCTACACCTTC
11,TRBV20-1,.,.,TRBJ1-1,CSARSGGRAFF,TGCAGTGCTAGATCCGGGGGTCGGGCTTTCTTT
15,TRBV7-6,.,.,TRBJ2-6,CASSHGHSGANVLTF,TGTGCCAGCAGCCATGGACATTCTGGGGCCAACGTCCTGACTTTC
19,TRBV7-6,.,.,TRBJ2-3,CASSSPLGQTRTSTDTQYF,TGTGCCAGCAGCTCCCCCCTCGGACAGACTCGAACTAGCACAGATACGCAGTATTTT
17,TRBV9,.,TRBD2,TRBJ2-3,CASSVGDERGERDTQYF,TGTGCCAGCAGCGTAGGGGACGAGCGGGGGGAGAGAGATACGCAGTATTTT